Shown below are 21 T cell receptor beta chains from a single sample sequenced in a study of OX40 agonist ivuxolimab in advanced cancers. Assay used: immunoSEQ multiplex PCR; TCRdb lists only in-frame clones, some missing. The table records 50,000 to 65,000 clones, about 86% of them present only once. Material: CD4+ or CD8+ T cells sorted from blood, obtained in a trial of the OX40 agonist ivuxolimab. The receptors shown here come from an adult with an advanced solid tumor such as melanoma, head and neck, liver or kidney cancer.

The genes are TRBV25-1 and TRBJ1-5; D not resolved. The germline CDR1 and CDR2 sequences are MGHDK and SYGVNS. The CDR3 extends over 12 amino acids. Trimming shortened V by 2 bases and J by 5 bases, and 4 bases separated the two germline ends. CDR3 amino acids: CASSEGDQPQHF. CDR3 nucleotide sequence: TGTGCCAGCAGTGAAGGAGATCAGCCCCAGCATTTT.

The genes are TRBV19 and TRBJ1-3; 8 bases match TRBD1. The ends lost 3 bases at V and 4 bases at J; junction bases unmatched: 5. The CDR3 loop spans 15 amino acids. CDR1 and CDR2 (germline): LNHDA, SQIVND (reference sequence). CDR3 sequence (DNA): TGTGCCAGTAGTATTCAGGGGGCTGGAGGAAACACCATATATTTT. Encoded protein: CASSIQGAGGNTIYF.

The chain combines TRBV30 with TRBJ1-6; unclear D gene. The length of the CDR3 is 11 residues. With 5 bases removed from V and 7 bases from J, the gap between germline ends came to 6 bases. Germline V gives CDR1 GTSNPN, CDR2 SVGIG (reference sequence). CDR3 in amino acids: CAWGKNSPLHF. In DNA, the CDR3 is TGTGCCTGGGGTAAAAATTCACCCCTCCACTTT.

V and J are TRBV10-3 and TRBJ2-3; the D gene is possibly TRBD1 (6 bases). Trimming cost V 6 bases and J 1 base, with 14 bases left between them. This CDR3 region has 15 residues. The V gene's germline CDR1 is ENHRY and CDR2 SYGVKD. CDR3 coding DNA: TGTGCCATCAGGGGAACAGGGATGGGCACAGATACGCAGTATTTT. It yields the protein CAIRGTGMGTDTQYF.

The chain links TRBV30 to TRBJ1-3; no firm D call. The V gene lost 5 bases and the J gene lost 0 bases, with 17 bases spanning the gap. The CDR3 totals 16 residues. CDR1 is GTSNPN, CDR2 SVGIG, per germline (reference sequence). As DNA, the CDR3 is TGTGCCTGGGACCCCCGGGGAGCCCTCTCTGGAAACACCATATATTTT. Translated: CAWDPRGALSGNTIYF.

The chain couples TRBV4-2 to TRBJ2-1; 8 bases are shared with TRBD2. This CDR3 region has 16 residues. V gave up 1 base and J gave up 8 bases; unmatched junction bases: 10. Germline V gene lookup returns CDR1 LGHNA and CDR2 YNFKEQ. CDR3 bases: TGTGCCAGCAGCCAAGGGGACGGGGGGGCCTTCTATGAGCAGTTCTTC. This codes for CASSQGDGGAFYEQFF.

In nucleotides, the CDR3 is TGTGCCAGCTCACTCAGGGGGGCTTTCCTGCTCGGGGAGACCCAGTACTTC. Translated: CASSLRGAFLLGETQYF. The V and J genes are TRBV18 and TRBJ2-5, with D perhaps matching TRBD1 (7 bases). Germline lookup yields CDR1 KGHSH and CDR2 LQKENI. Trimming took off 4 bases at V and 5 bases at J, with 23 bases between the two ends. The CDR3 is 17 amino acids.

V is TRBV6-5 and J is TRBJ2-7; 8 bases line up with TRBD1. The CDR3 spans 15 residues. Germline trimming cut 4 bases from V and 4 bases from J; bases unmatched to any gene: 9. Germline V lookup: CDR1 MNHEY, CDR2 SVGAGI. CDR3 DNA sequence: TGTGCCAGCAGTTCGCCGAGGACAGGGAAATACGAGCAGTACTTC. Its protein is CASSSPRTGKYEQYF.

This clone showed up just a few times. The rearrangement links TRBV11-2 to TRBJ2-1, with 8 bases lining up with TRBD2. Germline assignment: CDR1 SGHAT and CDR2 FQNNGV. Losses at the gene ends were 2 bases for V and 2 bases for J; bases not matched to a gene: 2. The CDR3 runs 15 residues. This chain's CDR3 is CASSLTAGAYNEQFF. The CDR3 DNA reads TGTGCCAGCAGCTTAACAGCGGGAGCCTACAATGAGCAGTTCTTC.

This clone appeared once. J is TRBJ2-7 and V is TRBV11-2, with TRBD2 identical over 9 bases. V lost 5 bases to trimming and J lost 3 bases; unmatched junction nucleotides: 8. Per the germline V gene, CDR1 is SGHAT and CDR2 is FQNNGV. This CDR3 comprises 15 residues. Written as DNA, the CDR3 is TGTGCCAGCAGCCCCCTCCAGACTAGCGGCTACGAGCAGTACTTC. It is translated as CASSPLQTSGYEQYF.

This clone was seen once. The chain combines TRBV4-3 with TRBJ2-7; D ambiguous. The CDR3 length is 12 residues. Germline CDR1 LGHNA, CDR2 YSLEER. V lost 1 base and J 3 bases, leaving 4 bases between the germline ends. This CDR3 reads CASSQAGYEQYF. Written as DNA, the CDR3 is TGCGCCAGCAGCCAAGCGGGCTACGAGCAGTACTTC.

This sequence joins TRBV6-5 and TRBJ1-1; 8 nucleotides match TRBD1. Germline values: CDR1 MNHEY, CDR2 SVGAGI. The CDR3 totals 14 residues. V lost 4 bases, J lost 1 base, and 2 bases stayed unmatched. CDR3: CASSSDRENTEAFF. CDR3 sequence (DNA): TGTGCCAGCAGTTCGGACAGGGAGAACACTGAAGCTTTCTTT.

The chain has TRBV4-1 and TRBJ2-2; D tentatively reads TRBD1 or TRBD2 (5 bases each). This CDR3 contains 16 residues. Germline CDR1 is MGHRA and CDR2 is YSYEKL. Between the trimmed V and J ends, which lost 6 bases and 3 bases, there was a span of 17 bases. CDR3 protein: CASRLETVGDTGELFF. The CDR3 coding sequence is TGCGCCAGCAGACTAGAGACCGTGGGGGACACCGGGGAGCTGTTTTTT.

J is TRBJ2-1 and V is TRBV6-4; 12 nucleotides match TRBD2. The CDR3 loop spans 14 amino acids. In germline, CDR1 is MRHNA, CDR2 SNTAGT. With 4 bases clipped from V and 5 bases from J, the junction kept 0 bases outside the gene matches. CDR3 DNA sequence: TGTGCCAGCAGTGGGACTAGCGGGAACAATGAGCAGTTCTTC. It encodes CASSGTSGNNEQFF.

V usage is TRBV6-5 and J usage is TRBJ1-6, with a possible D match to TRBD1 (6 bases). CDR1 is MNHEY, CDR2 SVGAGI, per germline. The CDR3 totals 14 residues. V dropped 5 bases and J dropped 5 bases, with 10 bases sitting between them. The CDR3 region is CASSGDTDNSPLHF. CDR3 bases: TGTGCCAGCAGTGGGGACACAGATAATTCACCCCTCCACTTT.

The chain recombines TRBV19 with TRBJ1-2; TRBD1 might be the D (6 bases). This CDR3 comprises 14 residues. CDR1 and CDR2 (germline): LNHDA, SQIVND (reference sequence). V was pared by 7 bases and J by 4 bases, with 16 bases between. CDR3 amino acids: CASTLEGHFYGYTF. The CDR3 DNA reads as TGTGCCAGTACCCTGGAGGGACACTTCTATGGCTACACCTTC.

The chain joins TRBV15 to TRBJ2-4; the match to TRBD1 covers 7 bases. The CDR3 covers 15 residues. V lost 5 bases, J lost 2 bases, and 6 bases stayed unmatched. Germline CDR1 and CDR2: LNHNV and YYDKDF (reference sequence). The CDR3 DNA reads TGTGCCACCAGCCTACCGACAGGGACCAAAAACATTCAGTACTTC. Protein product: CATSLPTGTKNIQYF.

This sequence joins TRBV7-2 and TRBJ2-1; no definite D call. This CDR3 comprises 15 residues. Germline V gives CDR1 SGHTA, CDR2 FQGNSA. V was trimmed by 1 base and J by 6 bases, leaving 13 bases between them. The CDR3 DNA reads TGTGCCAGCAGCTTAGGGTCTAGGGCAGTCAATGAGCAGTTCTTC. This codes for CASSLGSRAVNEQFF. The variable domain in full, completed from reference TRBV7-2 and TRBJ2-1, reads GAGVSQSPSNKVTEKGKDVELRCDPISGHTALYWYRQSLGQGLEFLIYFQGNSAPDKSGLPSDRFSAERTGGSVSTLTIQRTQQEDSAVYLCASSLGSRAVNEQFFGPGTRLTVL.

The V and J genes are TRBV6-6 and TRBJ2-7; 8 bases match TRBD1. The CDR3 contains 14 residues. CDR1 and CDR2 (germline): MNHNY, SVGAGI (reference sequence). With 6 bases clipped from V and 1 base from J, the junction kept 5 bases outside the gene matches. The CDR3 spells CASSVGTGSYEQYF. CDR3 sequence (DNA): TGTGCCAGCAGCGTTGGGACAGGATCCTACGAGCAGTACTTC.

The chain combines TRBV5-1 with TRBJ2-5; 7 bases map to TRBD1. CDR1 is SGHRS, CDR2 YFSETQ, per germline. V shed 5 bases and J 5 bases; nucleotides not matched to a gene: 9. The length of the CDR3 is 14 residues. The CDR3 coding sequence is TGCGCCAGCAGGGAGAACACAGGGGCGGAGACCCAGTACTTC. Translating it yields CASRENTGAETQYF.

This chain uses TRBV6-6 with TRBJ2-1; D unclear. Per the germline V gene, CDR1 is MNHNY and CDR2 is SVGAGI (reference sequence). The CDR3 loop spans 15 amino acids. Trimming cost V 6 bases and J 2 bases, with 14 bases left between them. Here the CDR3 DNA reads TGTGCCAGCAGATTTTCTACTCGAACCTACAATGAGCAGTTCTTC. Amino acid sequence: CASRFSTRTYNEQFF.